These T cell receptor beta chains were read from a single sample in a study of cytomegalovirus exposure and HLA in healthy donors. Clones were sequenced by immunoSEQ multiplex PCR, and TCRdb holds only the in-frame ones, with some missing. The table lists 100,000 to 150,000 clones, about 9.4% of them singletons, with 5% to 6.5% in the top ten. Sequencing was performed on PBMCs. Receptors were obtained from a woman aged 40 to 50 in good health and CMV-seropositive. Each CDR3 is given with its conserved first and last residue. D genes are given only for firm matches. Clone size is not always given. Where it is, it says once, few, many or a class for expanded clones.

TRBV5-4	few	TRBD1	TRBJ2-7	TGTGCCAGCAGCCCCAGAGGGGGCGGCGAGCAGTACTTC	CASSPRGGGEQYF
TRBV6-5	few	TRBD2	TRBJ2-5	TGTGCCAGCAGTTACTCGGTAGCGGGGGGGAGGGAGACCCAGTACTTC	CASSYSVAGGRETQYF
TRBV28	.	.	TRBJ1-5	TGTGCCAGCAGTTTACAGGCAGGGCATCAGCCCCAGCATTTT	CASSLQAGHQPQHF
TRBV5-1	.	TRBD1	TRBJ1-2	TGCGCCAGCAGCCGTACAGGGGCGGGAAACTATGGCTACACCTTC	CASSRTGAGNYGYTF
TRBV5-1	few	TRBD1	TRBJ1-4	TGCGCCAGCAGCTTGGGACAGGGAGCAAATGAAAAACTGTTTTTT	CASSLGQGANEKLFF
TRBV10-3	.	.	TRBJ1-4	TGTGCCATCAGTGACAGGGCAACTAATGAAAAACTGTTTTTT	CAISDRATNEKLFF
TRBV29-1	.	TRBD2	TRBJ2-1	TGCAGCGTTCCCGGAGCGGGGGGAAATGAGCAGTTCTTC	CSVPGAGGNEQFF
TRBV19	.	TRBD2	TRBJ2-1	TGTGCCAGTAGTTTGCGCGGGGGGCAGGGTTCCTACAATGAGCAGTTCTTC	CASSLRGGQGSYNEQFF
TRBV6-5	few	.	TRBJ2-3	TGTGCCAGCAGTTACGAGGGTAGCACAGATACGCAGTATTTT	CASSYEGSTDTQYF
TRBV7-6	.	.	TRBJ2-3	TGTGCCAGCAGCCTAAACACAGGGTTTGGCACAGATACGCAGTATTTT	CASSLNTGFGTDTQYF
TRBV7-2	.	.	TRBJ1-2	TGTGCCAGCAGCCCGGGGGGGGCTTGGGAACATGGCTACACCTTC	CASSPGGAWEHGYTF
TRBV6-5	few	TRBD2	TRBJ2-3	TGTGCCAGCAGTTACTGGAGCGGGGGGCGGTTAGATACGCAGTATTTT	CASSYWSGGRLDTQYF
TRBV30	.	TRBD1	TRBJ1-2	TGTGCCTCGGGCCAGGGGGGAGATGGCTACACCTTC	CASGQGGDGYTF
TRBV7-9	few	.	TRBJ1-1	TGTGCCAGCAGCTCCTGGGCCCGTAAAATGAACACTGAAGCTTTCTTT	CASSSWARKMNTEAFF
TRBV5-6	few	TRBD1	TRBJ2-7	TGTGCCAGCAGCAAGGGCGGGTTAGGACAGGGGGCCAACGAGCAGTACTTC	CASSKGGLGQGANEQYF
TRBV19	.	.	TRBJ1-4	TGTGCCAGTAGTCTCTTGCAGGATGAAAAACTGTTTTTT	CASSLLQDEKLFF
TRBV30	few	.	TRBJ1-2	TGTGCCTGGACCCGGGGGGGTGGCTACACCTTC	CAWTRGGGYTF
TRBV13	.	TRBD2	TRBJ2-1	TGTGCCAGCAGCTTCCCCAGTAAAGCGGGGGACTACTACAATGAGCAGTTCTTC	CASSFPSKAGDYYNEQFF